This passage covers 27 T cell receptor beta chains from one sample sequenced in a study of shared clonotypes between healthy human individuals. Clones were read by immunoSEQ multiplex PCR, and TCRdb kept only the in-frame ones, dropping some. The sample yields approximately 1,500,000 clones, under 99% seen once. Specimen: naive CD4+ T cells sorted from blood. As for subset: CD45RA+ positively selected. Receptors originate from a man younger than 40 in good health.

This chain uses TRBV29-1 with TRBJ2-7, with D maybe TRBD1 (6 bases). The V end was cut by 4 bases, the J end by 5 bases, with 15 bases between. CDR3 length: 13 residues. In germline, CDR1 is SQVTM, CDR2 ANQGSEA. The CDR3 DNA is TGCAGCGTTGCGGACAGCATTAAACACGAGCAGTACTTC. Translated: CSVADSIKHEQYF.

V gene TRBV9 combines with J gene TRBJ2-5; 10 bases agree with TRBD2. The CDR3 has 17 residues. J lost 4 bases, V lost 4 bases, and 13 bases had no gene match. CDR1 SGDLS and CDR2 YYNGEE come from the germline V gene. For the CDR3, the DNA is TGTGCCAGCAGCCGGGCCGTCGAGCGGGAGGGCCGAGAGACCCAGTACTTC. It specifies CASSRAVEREGRETQYF.

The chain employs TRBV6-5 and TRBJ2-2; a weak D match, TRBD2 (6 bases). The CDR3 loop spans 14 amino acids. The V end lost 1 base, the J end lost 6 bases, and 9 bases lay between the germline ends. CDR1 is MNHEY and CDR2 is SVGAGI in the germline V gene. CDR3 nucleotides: TGTGCCAGCAGTTACTTGACGGGGGCCGGGGAGCTGTTTTTT. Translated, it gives CASSYLTGAGELFF.

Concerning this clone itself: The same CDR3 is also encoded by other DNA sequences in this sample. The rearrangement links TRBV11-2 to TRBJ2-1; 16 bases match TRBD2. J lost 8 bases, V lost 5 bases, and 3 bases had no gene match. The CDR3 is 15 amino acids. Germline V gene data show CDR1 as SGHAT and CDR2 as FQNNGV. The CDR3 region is CASSLGLAGGYEQFF. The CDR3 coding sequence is TGTGCCAGCAGCCTGGGACTAGCGGGAGGGTATGAGCAGTTCTTC.

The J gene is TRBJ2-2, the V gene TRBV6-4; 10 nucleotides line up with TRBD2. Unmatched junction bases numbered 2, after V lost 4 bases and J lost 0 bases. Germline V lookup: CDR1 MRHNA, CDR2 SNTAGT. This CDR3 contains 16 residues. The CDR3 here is CASSVTSGANTGELFF. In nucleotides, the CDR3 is TGTGCCAGCAGTGTCACTAGCGGGGCGAACACCGGGGAGCTGTTTTTT.

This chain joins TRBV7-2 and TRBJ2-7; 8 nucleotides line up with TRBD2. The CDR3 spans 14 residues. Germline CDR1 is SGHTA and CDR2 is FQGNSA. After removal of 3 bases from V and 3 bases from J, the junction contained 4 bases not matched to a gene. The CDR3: CASSLGLEVYEQYF. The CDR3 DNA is TGTGCCAGCAGCTTGGGACTAGAAGTCTACGAGCAGTACTTC. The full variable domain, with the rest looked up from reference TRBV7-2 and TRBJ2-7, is GAGVSQSPSNKVTEKGKDVELRCDPISGHTALYWYRQSLGQGLEFLIYFQGNSAPDKSGLPSDRFSAERTGGSVSTLTIQRTQQEDSAVYLCASSLGLEVYEQYFGPGTRLTVT.

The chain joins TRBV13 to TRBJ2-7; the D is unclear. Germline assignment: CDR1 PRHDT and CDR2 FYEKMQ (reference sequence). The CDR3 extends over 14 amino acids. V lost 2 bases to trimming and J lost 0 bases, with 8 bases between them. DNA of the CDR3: TGTGCCAGCAGCTTACGACCCGTCTCCTACGAGCAGTACTTC. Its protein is CASSLRPVSYEQYF.

CDR3 residues: CASSLVMTGHQPQHF. The CDR3, as DNA: TGTGCCAGCAGTCTAGTCATGACAGGGCATCAGCCCCAGCATTTT. The J gene is TRBJ1-5, the V gene TRBV6-5, with 7 positions matching TRBD1. With V trimmed by 5 bases and J by 5 bases, 9 bases remained unmatched. Germline V lookup: CDR1 MNHEY, CDR2 SVGAGI. The CDR3 loop spans 15 amino acids.

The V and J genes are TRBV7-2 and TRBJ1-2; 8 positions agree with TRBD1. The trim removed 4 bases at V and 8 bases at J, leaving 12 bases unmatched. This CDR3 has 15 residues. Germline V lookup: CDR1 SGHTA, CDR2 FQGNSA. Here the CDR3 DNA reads TGTGCCAGCAGCTCGCGACTGACAGGGGACGGCGGCTACACCTTC. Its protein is CASSSRLTGDGGYTF. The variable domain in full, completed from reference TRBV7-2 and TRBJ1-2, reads GAGVSQSPSNKVTEKGKDVELRCDPISGHTALYWYRQSLGQGLEFLIYFQGNSAPDKSGLPSDRFSAERTGGSVSTLTIQRTQQEDSAVYLCASSSRLTGDGGYTFGSGTRLTVV.

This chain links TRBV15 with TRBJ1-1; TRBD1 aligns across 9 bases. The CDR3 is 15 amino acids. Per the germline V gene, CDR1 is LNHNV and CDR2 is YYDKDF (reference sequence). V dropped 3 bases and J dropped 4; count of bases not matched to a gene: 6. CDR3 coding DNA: TGTGCCACCAGCAGTATACAGGGGGCGGGCACTGAAGCTTTCTTT. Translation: CATSSIQGAGTEAFF.

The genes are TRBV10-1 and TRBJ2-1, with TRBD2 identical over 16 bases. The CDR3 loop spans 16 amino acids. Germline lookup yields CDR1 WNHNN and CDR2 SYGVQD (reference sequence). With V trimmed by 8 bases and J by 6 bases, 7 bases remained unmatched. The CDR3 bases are TGCGCCAGCCTTGGGACTAGCGGGAGGGCCTGCAATGAGCAGTTCTTC. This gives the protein CASLGTSGRACNEQFF.

CDR3 nucleotide sequence: TGCGCCAGCAGCCAAGACGGACAACTCAATCAGCCCCAGCATTTT. It codes for CASSQDGQLNQPQHF. The chain couples TRBV4-1 to TRBJ1-5, with D perhaps matching TRBD1 (5 bases). Germline values: CDR1 MGHRA, CDR2 YSYEKL. The ends were cut back, 0 bases at V and 3 bases at J, with 9 bases in the middle. CDR3 length: 15 amino acids.

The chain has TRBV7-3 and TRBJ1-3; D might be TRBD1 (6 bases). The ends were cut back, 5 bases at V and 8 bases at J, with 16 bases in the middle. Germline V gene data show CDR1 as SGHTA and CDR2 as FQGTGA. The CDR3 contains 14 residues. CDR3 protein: CASSLLKRGDTIYF. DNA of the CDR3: TGTGCCAGCAGCCTCCTTAAAAGGGGGGACACCATATATTTT.

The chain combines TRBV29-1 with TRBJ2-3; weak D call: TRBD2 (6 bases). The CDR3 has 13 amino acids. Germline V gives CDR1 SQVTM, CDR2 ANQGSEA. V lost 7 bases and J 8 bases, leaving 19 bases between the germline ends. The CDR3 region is CSEISGVLGTQYF. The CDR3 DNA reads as TGCAGCGAGATCTCGGGAGTTCTTGGTACGCAGTATTTT.

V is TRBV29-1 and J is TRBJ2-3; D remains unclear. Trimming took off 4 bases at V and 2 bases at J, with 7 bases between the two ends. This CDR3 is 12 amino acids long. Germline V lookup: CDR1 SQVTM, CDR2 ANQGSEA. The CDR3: CSVAGPTDTQYF. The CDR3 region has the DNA TGCAGCGTTGCCGGACCCACAGATACGCAGTATTTT.

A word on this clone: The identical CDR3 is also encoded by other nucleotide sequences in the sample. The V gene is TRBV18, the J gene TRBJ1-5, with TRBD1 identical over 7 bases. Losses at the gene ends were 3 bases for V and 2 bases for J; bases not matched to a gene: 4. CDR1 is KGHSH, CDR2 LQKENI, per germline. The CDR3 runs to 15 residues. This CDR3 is CASSPRTGGNQPQHF. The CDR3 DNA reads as TGTGCCAGCTCACCTCGGACAGGTGGCAATCAGCCCCAGCATTTT.

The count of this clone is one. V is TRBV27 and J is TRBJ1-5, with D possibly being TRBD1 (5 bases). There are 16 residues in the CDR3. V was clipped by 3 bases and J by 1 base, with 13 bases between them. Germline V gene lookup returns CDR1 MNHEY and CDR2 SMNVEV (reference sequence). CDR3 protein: CASSFTGGGSNQPQHF. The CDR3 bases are TGTGCCAGCAGTTTTACCGGGGGTGGGAGCAATCAGCCCCAGCATTTT.

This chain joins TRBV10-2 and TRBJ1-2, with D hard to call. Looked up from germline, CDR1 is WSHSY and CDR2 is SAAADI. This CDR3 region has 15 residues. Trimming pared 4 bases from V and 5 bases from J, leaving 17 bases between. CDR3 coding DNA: TGCGCCAGCAGTGTTAAGCAGGTATCCCATTATGGCTACACCTTC. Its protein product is CASSVKQVSHYGYTF.

CDR3 nucleotide sequence: TGTGCCAGCTCACTGATATTCCGTAGCGGGTTGGGGGACTACGAGCAGTACTTC. It translates to CASSLIFRSGLGDYEQYF. The genes are TRBV18 and TRBJ2-7; TRBD2 aligns across 7 bases. This CDR3 is 18 amino acids long. Germline V gene sequence: CDR1 KGHSH, CDR2 LQKENI. Trimming took 4 bases from V and 3 from J; bases not matched to a gene: 18.

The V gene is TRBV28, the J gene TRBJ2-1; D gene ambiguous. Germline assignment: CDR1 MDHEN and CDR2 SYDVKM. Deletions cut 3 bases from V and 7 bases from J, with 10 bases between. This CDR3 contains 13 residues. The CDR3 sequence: CASSLADFNEQFF. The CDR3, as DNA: TGTGCCAGCAGTTTGGCCGATTTTAATGAGCAGTTCTTC.

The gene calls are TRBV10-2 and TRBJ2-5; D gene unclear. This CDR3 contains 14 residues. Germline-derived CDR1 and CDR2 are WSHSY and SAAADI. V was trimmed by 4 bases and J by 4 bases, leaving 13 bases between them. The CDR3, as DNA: TGCGCCAGCAGTGCCAACCTCCCTGCAGAGACCCAGTACTTC. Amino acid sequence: CASSANLPAETQYF.

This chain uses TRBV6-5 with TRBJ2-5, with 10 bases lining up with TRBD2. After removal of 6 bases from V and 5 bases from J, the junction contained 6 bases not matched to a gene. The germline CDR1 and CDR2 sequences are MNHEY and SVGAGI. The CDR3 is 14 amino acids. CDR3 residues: CASRGAGGPETQYF. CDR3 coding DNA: TGTGCCAGCAGGGGAGCGGGAGGGCCGGAGACCCAGTACTTC.

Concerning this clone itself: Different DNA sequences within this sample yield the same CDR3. The CDR3 DNA reads as TGCGCCAGCAGCTTGGGGGGCAGTGGTGGCTACACCTTC. Translation: CASSLGGSGGYTF. V is TRBV5-1 and J is TRBJ1-2; possibly TRBD1 for D (5 bases). The V gene lost 0 bases and the J gene lost 7 bases, with 10 bases spanning the gap. Germline V gene data show CDR1 as SGHRS and CDR2 as YFSETQ. The CDR3 consists of 13 residues.

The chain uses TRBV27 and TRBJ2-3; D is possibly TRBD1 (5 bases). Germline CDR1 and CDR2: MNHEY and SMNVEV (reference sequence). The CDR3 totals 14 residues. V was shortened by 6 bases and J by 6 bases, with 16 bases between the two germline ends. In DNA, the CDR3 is TGTGCCAGCAGGGCACAGGTACACTCGGATACGCAGTATTTT. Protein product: CASRAQVHSDTQYF.

CDR3 sequence (DNA): TGTGCCAGCAGTTTAAGGACTAGCGGGATCGAGCAGTACTTC. It is translated as CASSLRTSGIEQYF. The V call is TRBV27, the J call TRBJ2-7, with 12 positions matching TRBD2. Germline V gene data show CDR1 as MNHEY and CDR2 as SMNVEV (reference sequence). CDR3 length equals 14 residues. The J segment lost 6 bases and the V segment lost 2 bases, leaving 2 bases of the junction unmatched.

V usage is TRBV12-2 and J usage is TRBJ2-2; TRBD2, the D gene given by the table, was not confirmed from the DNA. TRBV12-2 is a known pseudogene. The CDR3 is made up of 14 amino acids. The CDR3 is CASRPSRGSGELFF. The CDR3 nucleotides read TGTGCAAGTCGCCCGTCGCGAGGTTCCGGGGAGCTGTTTTTT.

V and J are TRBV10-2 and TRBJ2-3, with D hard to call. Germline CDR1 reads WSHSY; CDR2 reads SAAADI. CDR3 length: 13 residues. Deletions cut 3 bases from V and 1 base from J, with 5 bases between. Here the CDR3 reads CASSESGTDTQYF. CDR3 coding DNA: TGCGCCAGCAGTGAATCCGGCACAGATACGCAGTATTTT.